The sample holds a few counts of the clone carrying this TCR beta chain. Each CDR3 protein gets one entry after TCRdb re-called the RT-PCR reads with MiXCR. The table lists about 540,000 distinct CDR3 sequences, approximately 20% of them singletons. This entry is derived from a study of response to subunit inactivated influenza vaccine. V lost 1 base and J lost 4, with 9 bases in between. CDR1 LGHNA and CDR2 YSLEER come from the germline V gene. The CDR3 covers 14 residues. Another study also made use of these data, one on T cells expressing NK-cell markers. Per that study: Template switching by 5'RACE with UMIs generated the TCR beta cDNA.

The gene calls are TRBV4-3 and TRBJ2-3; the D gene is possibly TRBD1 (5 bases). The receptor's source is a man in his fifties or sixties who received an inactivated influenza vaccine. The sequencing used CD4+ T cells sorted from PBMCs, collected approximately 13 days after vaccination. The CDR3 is CASSQGQTSDTQYF. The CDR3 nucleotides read TGCGCCAGCAGCCAAGGACAGACATCAGATACGCAGTATTTT.